These 31 T cell receptor beta chains originate from one sample sequenced in a study of T cells after yellow fever vaccination. Using its own MiXCR run on the 5' RACE reads, TCRdb lists one record per CDR3 protein. Among about 130,000 distinct CDR3 sequences listed, roughly 10% were seen once. This material consisted of CD8+ T cells sorted from PBMCs, taken on the day of the yellow fever booster vaccination. The receptors were gathered from a man younger than 35 who received the YFV17D yellow fever vaccine.

This clonotype was picked up a small number of times. The chain carries TRBV10-2 and TRBJ2-7; 8 bases line up with TRBD2. Germline CDR1 reads WSHSY; CDR2 reads SAAADI. This CDR3 comprises 12 residues. V was clipped by 7 bases and J by 5 bases; unmatched bases: 4. The CDR3 protein is CASTGGGDEQYV. The CDR3 coding sequence is TGCGCCAGCACGGGGGGGGGCGACGAGCAGTACGTC.

This clonotype was seen a few times. The chain has TRBV5-1 and TRBJ1-5; D gene uncertain. This CDR3 has 13 residues. CDR1 and CDR2 (germline): SGHRS, YFSETQ. Trimming took 7 bases from V and 6 from J, leaving 14 bases between them. The CDR3, as DNA: TGCGCCAGCCGCGGCGGGGATGGTCAGCCCCAGCATTTT. It encodes CASRGGDGQPQHF.

The genes are TRBV6-2 or TRBV6-3 and TRBJ2-1; TRBD2 might be the D (6 bases). Germline CDR1 reads MNHEY; CDR2 reads SVGEGT. V was pared by 7 bases and J by 8 bases, with 21 bases between. The CDR3 runs to 15 residues. DNA of the CDR3: TGTGCCAGCACCCACGTGCGGGAATCCAACGATGAGCAGTTCTTC. Its translation is CASTHVRESNDEQFF.

This clonotype was seen many times. V and J are TRBV6-2 or TRBV6-3 and TRBJ1-5; perhaps TRBD1 as D (5 bases). Trimming stripped 5 bases from V and 0 bases from J, with 11 bases between. Germline CDR1 MNHEY, CDR2 SVGEGT. The CDR3 spans 15 residues. The CDR3 loop reads CASSTGQYSNQPQHF. The CDR3 DNA reads TGTGCCAGCAGTACCGGACAATATAGCAATCAGCCCCAGCATTTT.

In this sample, this clonotype turned up a few times. The rearrangement links TRBV7-9 to TRBJ1-2, with 7 bases fitting TRBD1. This CDR3 is 13 amino acids long. J was trimmed by 4 bases and V by 4 bases; bases with no gene match: 3. Looked up from germline, CDR1 is SEHNR and CDR2 is FQNEAQ (reference sequence). CDR3 bases: TGTGCCAGCAGCTCCCCAGGGGGCTATGGCTACACCTTC. This translates into CASSSPGGYGYTF.

In this sample, this clonotype turned up many times. The genes are TRBV7-8 and TRBJ1-1; D remains ambiguous. V lost 2 bases and J lost 8, with 6 bases in between. This CDR3 is built from 11 residues. Germline-derived CDR1 and CDR2 are SGHVS and FQNEAQ. CDR3 region: CASSLMQEAFF. As DNA, the CDR3 is TGTGCCAGCAGCTTAATGCAGGAAGCTTTCTTT.

This clonotype was counted many times. The chain is built from TRBV7-8 and TRBJ2-3, with 7 bases that match TRBD2. Germline CDR1 is SGHVS and CDR2 is FQNEAQ. With 2 bases clipped from V and 1 base from J, the junction kept 12 bases outside the gene matches. This CDR3 is 18 amino acids long. The CDR3 region is CASSLWGIRGVGTDTQYF. DNA for the CDR3: TGTGCCAGCAGCTTATGGGGCATCCGGGGGGTTGGCACAGATACGCAGTATTTT.

This clonotype has a count of ten or more. This chain joins TRBV15 and TRBJ2-7; maybe TRBD1 (6 bases). V was clipped by 0 bases and J by 3 bases, with 12 bases between them. Germline V gene sequence: CDR1 LNHNV, CDR2 YYDKDF (reference sequence). The CDR3 extends over 15 amino acids. CDR3 in amino acids: CATSRDLAGVYEQYV. DNA for the CDR3: TGTGCCACCAGCAGAGATCTGGCAGGGGTCTACGAGCAGTACGTC.

This chain links TRBV7-9 with TRBJ2-2; TRBD1 or TRBD2 may be the D gene (6 bases each). The CDR3 runs to 15 residues. Trimming stripped 3 bases from V and 3 bases from J, with 11 bases between. CDR1 is SEHNR and CDR2 is FQNEAQ in the germline V gene (reference sequence). CDR3 sequence reads: CASSFGGLDTGELFF. The CDR3 nucleotides are TGTGCCAGCAGCTTCGGGGGCTTGGACACCGGGGAGCTGTTTTTT.

The chain is built from TRBV5-4 and TRBJ2-2, with D tentatively TRBD2 (6 bases). Germline CDR1 and CDR2: SGHNT and YYREEE (reference sequence). Trimming shortened V by 0 bases and J by 0 bases, and 12 bases separated the two germline ends. CDR3 length: 17 residues. The CDR3 here is CASSLAGDGANTGELFF. In nucleotides, the CDR3 is TGTGCCAGCAGCTTGGCGGGGGACGGCGCGAACACCGGGGAGCTGTTTTTT.

This clonotype was counted a few times. The J gene is TRBJ2-1, the V gene TRBV7-8, with TRBD1 matching 7 bases. The germline gives CDR1 SGHVS, CDR2 FQNEAQ. The V segment lost 3 bases and the J segment 8 bases; nucleotides outside the gene matches: 10. The CDR3 sequence is 15 residues long. This CDR3 is CASSLRTGLDDEQFF. In DNA form, the CDR3 reads TGTGCCAGCAGCTTGCGGACAGGCCTAGACGATGAGCAGTTCTTC.

This clonotype has a handful of counts. The V gene is TRBV6-6, the J gene TRBJ1-2; 11 nucleotides agree with TRBD1. J was trimmed by 0 bases and V by 2 bases; bases with no gene match: 11. The CDR3 loop spans 19 amino acids. The germline gives CDR1 MNHNY, CDR2 SVGAGI (reference sequence). The CDR3 DNA sequence: TGTGCCAGCAGTTACCCGATTCCGGGACAGGGGGAAGCTAACTATGGCTACACCTTC. Translating it yields CASSYPIPGQGEANYGYTF.

The table lists this clonotype with many counts. The chain carries TRBV5-5 and TRBJ2-3; D is ambiguous. CDR1 and CDR2 (germline): SGHKS, YYEKEE (reference sequence). This CDR3 has 14 amino acids. Trimming removed 4 bases at V and 1 base at J, with 10 bases between. The CDR3 reads CASSPTWGTDTQYF. The DNA for the CDR3 is TGTGCCAGCAGCCCCACCTGGGGCACAGATACGCAGTATTTT.

The chain employs TRBV27 and TRBJ1-1; D not resolved. The germline V and J ends were trimmed by 6 bases and 5 bases, with 10 bases remaining between them. Germline V gene data show CDR1 as MNHEY and CDR2 as SMNVEV (reference sequence). The CDR3 contains 12 residues. The CDR3 DNA reads TGTGCCAGCAGACGGGTGGGGACTGAAGCTTTCTTT. Its protein product is CASRRVGTEAFF.

There are a few counts of this clonotype. The gene calls are TRBV7-2 and TRBJ1-3; 7 positions match TRBD1. Germline V gene sequence: CDR1 SGHTA, CDR2 FQGNSA. The V gene end was trimmed by 7 bases and the J gene end by 0 bases; junction bases not matched to a gene: 12. The length of the CDR3 is 17 residues. For the CDR3, the DNA is TGTGCCAGCACCCCGCGAGGGGACAGAGTCTCTGGAAACACCATATATTTT. Protein product: CASTPRGDRVSGNTIYF.

The chain couples TRBV10-1 to TRBJ2-1, with 7 bases lining up with TRBD2. CDR3 size: 14 residues. V dropped 2 bases and J dropped 5; count of bases not matched to a gene: 3. Germline-derived CDR1 and CDR2 are WNHNN and SYGVQD (reference sequence). The CDR3 nucleotides are TGCGCCAGCAGTGAGGGGGGGGTCCACAATGAGCAGTTCTTC. Protein product: CASSEGGVHNEQFF.

This clonotype was observed a handful of times. This chain joins TRBV6-1 and TRBJ2-2; D possibly corresponds to TRBD2 (6 bases). This CDR3 spans 13 amino acids. The germline V gene encodes CDR1 MNHNS and CDR2 SASEGT. V was trimmed by 9 bases and J by 6 bases, leaving 14 bases between them. The CDR3 DNA sequence: TGTGCCAGTGGGCGCTGGGGGGCCGGGGAGCTGTTTTTT. As protein: CASGRWGAGELFF.

This clonotype turned up a few times. This sequence joins TRBV11-2 and TRBJ2-3, with TRBD1 identical over 8 bases. J was trimmed by 2 bases and V by 5 bases; bases with no gene match: 9. The CDR3 length is 16 residues. Germline assignment: CDR1 SGHAT and CDR2 FQNNGV. In nucleotides, the CDR3 is TGTGCCAGCAGCCGGCTTCGGACAGGGTACACAGATACGCAGTATTTT. Its translation: CASSRLRTGYTDTQYF.

J is TRBJ2-5 and V is TRBV7-3; TRBD1 might be the D (7 bases). V was clipped by 2 bases and J by 5 bases, with 15 bases between them. The CDR3 totals 15 residues. The germline CDR1 and CDR2 sequences are SGHTA and FQGTGA. The CDR3 coding sequence is TGTGCCAGCAGCTTAGCGCAGGGGGGATCGGAGACCCAGTACTTC. Amino acid sequence: CASSLAQGGSETQYF.

This clonotype has more than one count but fewer than ten. The CDR3 sequence: CASSGQTGDNTEAFF. DNA of the CDR3: TGTGCCAGCAGCGGCCAGACAGGGGACAACACTGAAGCTTTCTTT. J is TRBJ1-1 and V is TRBV7-8; 8 bases map to TRBD1. CDR1 and CDR2 from the germline V gene are SGHVS and FQNEAQ. The CDR3 is 15 amino acids. The J segment lost 2 bases and the V segment lost 5 bases, leaving 7 bases of the junction unmatched.

There are many counts of this clonotype. The rearrangement joins TRBV5-1 to TRBJ1-2; D is perhaps TRBD1 (6 bases). Germline V gene sequence: CDR1 SGHRS, CDR2 YFSETQ. With 0 bases removed from V and 5 bases from J, the gap between germline ends came to 14 bases. The CDR3 runs to 15 residues. CDR3: CASSLGGGRIYGYTF. The CDR3 region has the DNA TGCGCCAGCAGCTTGGGAGGGGGACGGATATATGGCTACACCTTC.

This clonotype has only a few counts. This chain joins TRBV7-3 and TRBJ2-3; D is perhaps TRBD1 (6 bases). V gave up 5 bases and J gave up 2 bases, with 20 bases separating them. The germline V gene has CDR1 SGHTA and CDR2 FQGTGA. There are 17 residues in the CDR3. CDR3 sequence reads: CASSPGLGTSNTDTQYF. The DNA for the CDR3 is TGTGCCAGCAGCCCTGGGCTCGGGACAAGCAACACAGATACGCAGTATTTT.

This clonotype was detected a few times. This sequence joins TRBV2 and TRBJ2-5; D gene uncertain. The length of the CDR3 is 16 residues. V gave up 0 bases and J gave up 2 bases, with 13 bases separating them. Germline CDR1 is SNHLY and CDR2 is FYNNEI. The CDR3 sequence is CASSEARRRGQETQYF. The CDR3 DNA sequence: TGTGCCAGCAGTGAAGCCAGAAGGCGAGGTCAAGAGACCCAGTACTTC.

This clonotype was counted between two and nine times. The chain combines TRBV4-1 with TRBJ2-7; no firm D call. Per the germline V gene, CDR1 is MGHRA and CDR2 is YSYEKL. Trimming took off 4 bases at V and 0 bases at J, with 13 bases between the two ends. The CDR3 length is 15 residues. In DNA form, the CDR3 reads TGCGCCAGCAGCCTCGGTCTGGGAAGCTCCTACGAGCAGTACGTC. Protein product: CASSLGLGSSYEQYV.

This clonotype was counted between two and nine times. This CDR3 reads CASSLAGTMNEQFF. The CDR3 DNA reads TGTGCCAGCAGCTTAGCCGGGACGATGAATGAGCAGTTCTTC. V usage is TRBV7-3 and J usage is TRBJ2-1; D is perhaps TRBD1 or TRBD2 (5 bases each). V lost 2 bases and J 7 bases, leaving 12 bases between the germline ends. The CDR3 has 14 amino acids. CDR1 and CDR2 from the germline V gene are SGHTA and FQGTGA.

This clonotype was seen a few times. CDR3 sequence reads: CASSQRLAGGRETQYF. CDR3 sequence (DNA): TGCGCCAGCAGCCAGCGACTAGCGGGGGGGCGCGAGACCCAGTACTTC. The chain combines TRBV4-3 with TRBJ2-5, with 14 bases lining up with TRBD2. With V trimmed by 3 bases and J by 5 bases, 5 bases remained unmatched. Germline lookup yields CDR1 LGHNA and CDR2 YSLEER. The CDR3 sequence is 16 residues long.

This clonotype was seen repeatedly, ten times or more. This rearrangement joins TRBV20-1 to TRBJ2-7; 7 nucleotides line up with TRBD1. Trimming took 3 bases from V and 6 from J; bases not matched to a gene: 11. The CDR3 covers 14 residues. Germline CDR1 and CDR2: DFQATT and SNEGSKA (reference sequence). The DNA of the CDR3 is TGCAGTGCTAGGAGCGACAGGGTCGAGAGCGAGCAGTACGTC. Protein product: CSARSDRVESEQYV.

This clonotype occurred a few times. This chain links TRBV28 with TRBJ2-2, with D hard to call. Germline values: CDR1 MDHEN, CDR2 SYDVKM. The CDR3 has 16 residues. The V gene lost 7 bases and the J gene lost 7 bases, with 22 bases spanning the gap. The CDR3 spells CASKYRGESPDGELFF. DNA for the CDR3: TGTGCCAGCAAATATAGAGGAGAGTCCCCGGACGGGGAGCTGTTTTTT.

This clonotype was found a few times. The V call is TRBV9, the J call TRBJ1-6; no clear D. V was cut by 1 base and J by 5 bases, with 10 bases left in between. CDR3 length: 15 residues. CDR1 and CDR2 from the germline V gene are SGDLS and YYNGEE. The chain's CDR3 is CASSVLVQDNSPLHF. In DNA form, the CDR3 reads TGTGCCAGCAGCGTATTGGTCCAAGATAATTCACCCCTCCACTTT.

This clonotype has a handful of counts. The chain carries TRBV5-6 and TRBJ2-7; D may be TRBD2 (5 bases). V was pared by 4 bases and J by 5 bases, with 16 bases between. Germline V gene sequence: CDR1 SGHDT, CDR2 YYEEEE. The CDR3 has 14 residues. The CDR3 loop is CASSLRQVGDEQYV. DNA for the CDR3: TGTGCCAGCAGCCTACGGCAGGTCGGGGACGAGCAGTACGTC.

There are a few counts of this clonotype. The chain uses TRBV12-3 or TRBV12-4 and TRBJ2-2; perhaps TRBD2 as D (5 bases). The CDR3 is 15 amino acids. The ends were cut back, 4 bases at V and 6 bases at J, with 15 bases in the middle. The CDR3 nucleotides read TGTGCCAGCAGTTCGGCCCCAGGACTGTCCGGGGAGCTGTTTTTT. Encoded protein: CASSSAPGLSGELFF.